Below are 21 T cell receptor beta chains sequenced from a single sample in a study of metastatic and nonmetastatic thyroid tumors. TCRdb re-called the PCR reads through MiXCR. The table has tens of thousands of clones, roughly a quarter seen once. None of the patients had undergone any treatment ahead of thyroid surgery. Sample: blood. These receptors were collected from a female donor with papillary thyroid cancer or a benign thyroid nodule (not recorded which). Some clones in this sample may be carry-over from other donors' samples.

V usage is TRBV6-1 and J usage is TRBJ2-7; no clear D gene. Germline CDR1 MNHNS, CDR2 SASEGT. V was cut by 7 bases and J by 2 bases, with 12 bases left in between. The CDR3 has 13 residues. In DNA, the CDR3 is TGTGCCAGCACCCCAGGCACAACCTACGAGCAGTACTTC. Protein: CASTPGTTYEQYF.

CDR3 in amino acids: CASTPVMFSGANVLTF. The CDR3 coding sequence is TGTGCCAGCACCCCGGTCATGTTCTCTGGGGCCAACGTCCTGACTTTC. This chain joins TRBV2 and TRBJ2-6; D gene unclear. The CDR3 loop spans 16 amino acids. Deletions cut 7 bases from V and 0 bases from J, with 13 bases between. Germline-derived CDR1 and CDR2 are SNHLY and FYNNEI.

The chain recombines TRBV12-3 or TRBV12-4 with TRBJ2-3; TRBD2 matches at 10 bases. This CDR3 region has 18 residues. V lost 4 bases, J lost 7 bases, and 17 bases stayed unmatched. Written as DNA, the CDR3 is TGTGCCAGCAGTTCCCTCAAATTTAGCGGGGGGAGCGCATATACGCAGTATTTT. This sequence encodes CASSSLKFSGGSAYTQYF.

The J gene is TRBJ2-3, the V gene TRBV20-1; 10 nucleotides align to TRBD2. The junction had 9 bases not matched to a gene; V was cut back by 3 bases and J by 6 bases. CDR1 and CDR2 (germline): DFQATT, SNEGSKA (reference sequence). This CDR3 contains 15 residues. The CDR3 reads CSASRPSGSSDTQYF. The CDR3 coding sequence is TGCAGTGCTAGTCGTCCTAGCGGGAGTAGCGATACGCAGTATTTT.

The rearrangement links TRBV27 to TRBJ2-5, with D uncertain. V lost 6 bases to trimming and J lost 5 bases, with 16 bases between them. Germline values: CDR1 MNHEY, CDR2 SMNVEV (reference sequence). The CDR3 consists of 14 residues. The CDR3 DNA sequence: TGTGCCAGCAGCCGAACCTTGGAGTGGGAGACCCAGTACTTC. Encoded protein: CASSRTLEWETQYF.

The genes are TRBV6-1 and TRBJ2-5; D is perhaps TRBD2 (7 bases). The CDR3 is 15 amino acids. CDR1 is MNHNS and CDR2 is SASEGT in the germline V gene. V lost 1 base and J lost 5, with 14 bases in between. CDR3 loop: CASSEVGGGQETQYF. CDR3 bases: TGTGCCAGCAGTGAAGTGGGAGGGGGTCAGGAGACCCAGTACTTC.

This clone was seen only a few times. The V call is TRBV27, the J call TRBJ2-3; possibly TRBD1 for D (5 bases). The CDR3 has 16 residues. Per the germline V gene, CDR1 is MNHEY and CDR2 is SMNVEV (reference sequence). Trimming took 6 bases from V and 1 from J, leaving 17 bases between them. CDR3 sequence reads: CASRLVGVFGTDTQYF. The CDR3 bases are TGTGCCAGCAGACTTGTAGGGGTCTTTGGCACAGATACGCAGTATTTT.

The gene calls are TRBV6-1 and TRBJ2-7, with 7 bases that match TRBD2. V gave up 9 bases and J gave up 0 bases; unmatched junction bases: 8. This CDR3 region has 14 residues. Germline CDR1 and CDR2: MNHNS and SASEGT. CDR3 DNA sequence: TGTGCCAGTCGAGGGCTAGCGGACTCCTACGAGCAGTACTTC. Translating it yields CASRGLADSYEQYF.

The sample holds many counts of this clone. The J gene is TRBJ1-5, the V gene TRBV15, with D hard to call. This CDR3 spans 15 amino acids. From germline, CDR1 is LNHNV and CDR2 YYDKDF (reference sequence). Deletions cut 0 bases from V and 0 bases from J, with 6 bases between. As DNA, the CDR3 is TGTGCCACCAGCAGAGATAACTATAGCAATCAGCCCCAGCATTTT. This translates into CATSRDNYSNQPQHF.

The J gene is TRBJ1-3, the V gene TRBV9; the D is unclear. With 1 base removed from V and 6 bases from J, the gap between germline ends came to 26 bases. Per germline, CDR1 SGDLS and CDR2 YYNGEE. This CDR3 comprises 19 residues. As DNA, the CDR3 is TGTGCCAGCAGCGTATCCGGTGGCTCAGGAGCCTTTGGTGAAAACACCATATATTTT. This translates into CASSVSGGSGAFGENTIYF.

V and J are TRBV5-1 and TRBJ2-5; 12 nucleotides line up with TRBD2. The CDR3 runs 14 residues. In germline, CDR1 is SGHRS, CDR2 YFSETQ. With V trimmed by 4 bases and J by 9 bases, 7 bases remained unmatched. CDR3 in amino acids: CASSPGLAGGSQYF. The DNA of the CDR3 is TGCGCCAGCAGCCCGGGCCTAGCGGGGGGGTCCCAGTACTTC.

V and J are TRBV28 and TRBJ2-7; the match to TRBD2 covers 9 bases. The junction had 7 bases not matched to a gene; V was cut back by 6 bases and J by 4 bases. Germline CDR1 reads MDHEN; CDR2 reads SYDVKM. The CDR3 consists of 14 residues. The CDR3 protein is CASRLAGRIYEQYF. The CDR3 DNA reads TGTGCCAGCAGGCTAGCGGGAAGAATATACGAGCAGTACTTC.

This clone is medium-sized. The chain combines TRBV27 with TRBJ2-7, with 7 bases identical to TRBD2. Germline V gene lookup returns CDR1 MNHEY and CDR2 SMNVEV (reference sequence). The CDR3 is made up of 15 amino acids. V lost 2 bases to trimming and J lost 5 bases; unmatched junction nucleotides: 9. The CDR3 sequence is CASSLEGSGFNEQYF. The CDR3 bases are TGTGCCAGCAGTTTAGAGGGTAGCGGGTTCAACGAGCAGTACTTC.

The CDR3 reads CASSLAPGLGLYEQFF. CDR3 DNA: TGCGCCAGCAGCTTGGCCCCTGGACTAGGTCTTTATGAGCAGTTCTTC. The genes are TRBV5-1 and TRBJ2-1; 7 bases are shared with TRBD2. V lost 0 bases and J lost 8; bases outside the gene matches: 11. This CDR3 spans 16 amino acids. Germline CDR1 is SGHRS and CDR2 is YFSETQ.

The V call is TRBV20-1, the J call TRBJ2-7, with 11 bases that match TRBD2. This CDR3 comprises 13 residues. Germline assignment: CDR1 DFQATT and CDR2 SNEGSKA (reference sequence). The CDR3 sequence is CSGSGREPYEQYF. The CDR3 DNA sequence: TGCAGCGGTAGCGGGAGGGAACCCTACGAGCAGTACTTC.

This clone ranks as medium-sized (0.01 to 0.1%). The identical CDR3 is also encoded by other nucleotide sequences in the sample. CDR3 sequence: CASSSRDTGELFF. CDR3 bases: TGTGCCAGCAGTTCTCGGGACACCGGGGAGCTGTTTTTT. This chain uses TRBV25-1 with TRBJ2-2; D gene unclear. V gave up 5 bases and J gave up 3 bases, with 7 bases separating them. The CDR3 length is 13 residues. Germline V CDR1 and CDR2: MGHDK, SYGVNS.

The V and J genes are TRBV5-1 and TRBJ2-2; 10 nucleotides align to TRBD2. CDR1 SGHRS and CDR2 YFSETQ come from the germline V gene. J was trimmed by 5 bases and V by 2 bases; bases with no gene match: 3. The CDR3 is 15 amino acids. The CDR3 nucleotides read TGCGCCAGCAGCTTAGCGGGAGGGCAAACCGGGGAGCTGTTTTTT. Its translation is CASSLAGGQTGELFF.

At least ten counts were recorded for this clone. This sequence joins TRBV7-9 and TRBJ1-2; maybe TRBD1 (5 bases). The length of the CDR3 is 13 residues. Looked up from germline, CDR1 is SEHNR and CDR2 is FQNEAQ (reference sequence). Trimming pared 5 bases from V and 4 bases from J, leaving 11 bases between. This CDR3 is CASSPLGLYGYTF. CDR3 coding DNA: TGTGCCAGCAGCCCCCTGGGGCTCTATGGCTACACCTTC.

The chain couples TRBV4-2 to TRBJ2-3; 9 bases line up with TRBD2. Germline CDR1 reads LGHNA; CDR2 reads YNFKEQ. V lost 0 bases, J lost 5 bases, and 12 bases stayed unmatched. This CDR3 comprises 18 residues. CDR3 residues: CASSQESGGGGAVDTQYF. CDR3 coding DNA: TGTGCCAGCAGCCAAGAGTCGGGCGGGGGGGGCGCGGTAGATACGCAGTATTTT.

Ten or more counts support this clone. J is TRBJ2-2 and V is TRBV9; no definite D call. The CDR3 is made up of 13 amino acids. The germline V and J ends were trimmed by 0 bases and 3 bases, with 3 bases remaining between them. Germline V lookup: CDR1 SGDLS, CDR2 YYNGEE. The CDR3 protein is CASSVAYTGELFF. As DNA, the CDR3 is TGTGCCAGCAGCGTAGCTTACACCGGGGAGCTGTTTTTT.

In the case of this clone: Germline and junction disagree at one end, which may indicate a read error. V and J are TRBV5-1 and TRBJ2-3; tentative D call: TRBD1 (6 bases). This CDR3 region has 16 residues. Germline assignment: CDR1 SGHRS and CDR2 YFSETQ. The CDR3 protein is CASSLGSAGTTDMQYF. The CDR3 nucleotides are TGCGCCAGCAGCTTGGGGTCAGCAGGGACAACAGATATGCAGTATTTT.